Shown below are 11 T cell receptor beta chains from a single sample sequenced in a study of blood T cell repertoires in COVID-19. This table comes from immunoSEQ multiplex PCR, and its TCRdb copy is limited to in-frame clones, with some not included. Counted here are tens of thousands of clones, 79% occurring once; the ten biggest clones make up 16%. Sequenced input: peripheral blood. The origin of the receptors is a man between 60 and 75 years old with acute or convalescent COVID-19.

The rearrangement joins TRBV6-6 to TRBJ2-1; D possibly corresponds to TRBD2 (6 bases). V gave up 8 bases and J gave up 12 bases, with 17 bases separating them. CDR1 is MNHNY, CDR2 SVGAGI, per germline (reference sequence). The CDR3 loop spans 12 amino acids. The CDR3 DNA reads as TGTGCCAGCTCCGCGAGGAGGGCTGGGCAGTTCTTC. This sequence encodes CASSARRAGQFF.

V usage is TRBV27 and J usage is TRBJ1-2, with a weak D call TRBD1 (6 bases). The CDR3 consists of 15 residues. V shed 6 bases and J shed 5 bases, with 19 bases lying between them. CDR1 and CDR2 (germline): MNHEY, SMNVEV (reference sequence). CDR3 loop: CASSPRGGLPYGYTF. Written as DNA, the CDR3 is TGTGCCAGCAGCCCTAGGGGGGGCTTGCCGTATGGCTACACCTTC.

The V and J genes are TRBV9 and TRBJ2-3; 9 bases fit TRBD1. Looked up from germline, CDR1 is SGDLS and CDR2 is YYNGEE. With V trimmed by 4 bases and J by 6 bases, 9 bases remained unmatched. The CDR3 contains 15 residues. The CDR3 protein is CASSQPRTGVDTQYF. The CDR3 DNA is TGTGCCAGCAGCCAACCCCGGACAGGGGTGGATACGCAGTATTTT.

The CDR3 bases are TGTGCCAGCAGTTACTCAGAAGGGGTGCGCTCAGCTTTCTTT. This translates into CASSYSEGVRSAFF. This chain joins TRBV6-5 and TRBJ1-1, with a possible D match to TRBD1 (5 bases). The CDR3 spans 14 residues. CDR1 and CDR2 from the germline V gene are MNHEY and SVGAGI. V lost 0 bases, J lost 10 bases, and 15 bases lay in between.

The J gene is TRBJ2-6, the V gene TRBV5-1; tentative D call: TRBD1 (5 bases). The CDR3 spans 16 residues. Trimming stripped 1 base from V and 1 base from J, with 9 bases between. Germline CDR1 reads SGHRS; CDR2 reads YFSETQ. The CDR3 protein is CASSLFSGSGANVLTF. DNA of the CDR3: TGCGCCAGCAGCTTGTTCTCAGGGTCTGGGGCCAACGTCCTGACTTTC.

Remarks on this clone: This same CDR3 is encoded by further DNA sequences in the sample. The V and J genes are TRBV5-1 and TRBJ2-7; TRBD1 matches 10 bases. The germline gives CDR1 SGHRS, CDR2 YFSETQ. This CDR3 spans 13 amino acids. V was pared by 3 bases and J by 5 bases, with 2 bases of the junction left unmatched. In DNA form, the CDR3 reads TGCGCCAGCAGCTCGGGGACAGGGGACGAGCAGTACTTC. Its protein product is CASSSGTGDEQYF.

As for this clone: The same CDR3 arises from other DNA sequences in this sample as well. The rearrangement uses TRBV2 and TRBJ1-5, with 8 bases lining up with TRBD1. CDR1 and CDR2 from the germline V gene are SNHLY and FYNNEI. Losses at the gene ends were 5 bases for V and 7 bases for J; bases not matched to a gene: 7. CDR3 size: 14 residues. The CDR3 DNA sequence: TGTGCCAGCAGTTCCCAGGGGGCTGGGCAGCCCCAGCATTTT. Amino acid sequence: CASSSQGAGQPQHF. The variable domain in full, with the rest retrieved from reference TRBV2 and TRBJ1-5, is EPEVTQTPSHQVTQMGQEVILRCVPISNHLYFYWYRQILGQKVEFLVSFYNNEISEKSEIFDDQFSVERPDGSNFTLKIRSTKLEDSAMYFCASSSQGAGQPQHFGDGTRLSIL.

V usage is TRBV15 and J usage is TRBJ1-5; the D is unclear. V was trimmed by 5 bases and J by 6 bases, leaving 14 bases between them. Germline CDR1 LNHNV, CDR2 YYDKDF (reference sequence). The CDR3 covers 14 residues. The DNA of the CDR3 is TGTGCCACCAGCCAAGGAGTTTTTCGTCAGCCCCAGCATTTT. This encodes CATSQGVFRQPQHF.

This clone was found a few times. The chain uses TRBV4-3 and TRBJ2-5; D is perhaps TRBD1 (5 bases). Germline CDR1 reads LGHNA; CDR2 reads YSLEER. V gave up 0 bases and J gave up 4 bases, with 9 bases separating them. The CDR3 spans 14 residues. CDR3 loop: CASSQEWTRETQYF. In nucleotides, the CDR3 is TGCGCCAGCAGCCAAGAATGGACAAGAGAGACCCAGTACTTC.

This clone was recorded a few times. The junction differs from germline at one of its ends, possibly a read error. The gene calls are TRBV27 and TRBJ1-1; no definite D call. Germline assignment: CDR1 MNHEY and CDR2 SMNVEV (reference sequence). The CDR3 has 16 residues. The CDR3 spells CASSLLRGLGNTEAFF. The CDR3, as DNA: TGTGCCAGCAGCTTATTGCGAGGGCTCGGGAACACTGAAGCTTTCTTT.

This sequence joins TRBV19 and TRBJ1-5, with 8 bases identical to TRBD1. The CDR3 has 16 amino acids. Germline trimming cut 6 bases from V and 0 bases from J; bases unmatched to any gene: 7. Germline CDR1 and CDR2: LNHDA and SQIVND (reference sequence). Written as DNA, the CDR3 is TGTGCCAGTAGGGACAGGGCAAGGGGTAGCAATCAGCCCCAGCATTTT. Its translation is CASRDRARGSNQPQHF. Together with reference TRBV19 and TRBJ1-5, the CDR3 gives the full variable domain: DGGITQSPKYLFRKEGQNVTLSCEQNLNHDAMYWYRQDPGQGLRLIYYSQIVNDFQKGDIAEGYSVSREKKESFPLTVTSAQKNPTAFYLCASRDRARGSNQPQHFGDGTRLSIL.